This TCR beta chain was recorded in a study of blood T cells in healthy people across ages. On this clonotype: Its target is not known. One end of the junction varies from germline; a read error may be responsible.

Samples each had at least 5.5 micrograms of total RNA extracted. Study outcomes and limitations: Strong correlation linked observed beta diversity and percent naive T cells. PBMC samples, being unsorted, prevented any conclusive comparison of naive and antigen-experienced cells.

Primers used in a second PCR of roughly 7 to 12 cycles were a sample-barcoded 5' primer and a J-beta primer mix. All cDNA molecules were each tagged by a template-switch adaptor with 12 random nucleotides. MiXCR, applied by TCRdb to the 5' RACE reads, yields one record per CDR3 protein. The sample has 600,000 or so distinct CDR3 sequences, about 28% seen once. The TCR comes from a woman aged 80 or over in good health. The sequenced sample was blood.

CDR3: CASSWDRGETQFF. The DNA for the CDR3 is TGCGCTAGCAGCTGGGACAGGGGGGAGACCCAGTTCTTC. The chain employs TRBV4-1 and TRBJ2-1; TRBD1 matches 11 bases. The CDR3 has 13 amino acids. CDR1 and CDR2 from the germline V gene are MGHRA and YSYEKL.